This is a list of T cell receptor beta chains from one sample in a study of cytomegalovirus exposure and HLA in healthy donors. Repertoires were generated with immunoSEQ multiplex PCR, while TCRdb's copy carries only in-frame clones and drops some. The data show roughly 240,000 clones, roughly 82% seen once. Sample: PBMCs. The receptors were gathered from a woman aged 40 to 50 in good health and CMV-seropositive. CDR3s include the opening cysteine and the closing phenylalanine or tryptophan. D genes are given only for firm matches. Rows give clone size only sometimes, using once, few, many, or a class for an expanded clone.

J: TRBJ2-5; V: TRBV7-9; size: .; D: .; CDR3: CASSARQSLETQYF; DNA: TGTGCCAGCAGCGCTCGACAGTCTTTAGAGACCCAGTACTTC
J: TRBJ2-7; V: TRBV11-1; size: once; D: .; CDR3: CASSFPYGFNYEQYF; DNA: TGTGCCAGCAGCTTTCCCTATGGCTTTAACTACGAGCAGTACTTC
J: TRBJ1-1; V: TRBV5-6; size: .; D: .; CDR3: CASSILGGTEAFF; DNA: TGTGCCAGCAGCATTTTAGGGGGCACTGAAGCTTTCTTT
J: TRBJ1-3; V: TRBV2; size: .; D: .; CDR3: CASRPDRRSSGNTIYF; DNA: TGTGCCAGCAGGCCCGACAGGCGTAGCTCTGGAAACACCATATATTTT
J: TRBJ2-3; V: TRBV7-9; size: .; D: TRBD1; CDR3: CASSPLDRGDTQYF; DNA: TGTGCCAGCAGCCCCCTGGACAGGGGAGATACGCAGTATTTT
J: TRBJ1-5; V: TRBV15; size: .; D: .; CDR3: CATSRDSSQPQHF; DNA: TGTGCCACCAGCAGGGACAGTTCTCAGCCCCAGCATTTT
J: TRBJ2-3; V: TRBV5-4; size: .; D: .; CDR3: CASSLAQRRSTDTQYF; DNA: TGTGCCAGCAGCTTGGCCCAGCGGAGGAGCACAGATACGCAGTATTTT
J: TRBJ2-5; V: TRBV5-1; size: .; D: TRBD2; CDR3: CASRTSGGQETQYF; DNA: TGCGCCAGCAGGACTAGCGGGGGGCAAGAGACCCAGTACTTC
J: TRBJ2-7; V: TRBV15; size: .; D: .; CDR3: CATSRDQDEQYF; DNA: TGTGCCACCAGCAGAGATCAGGACGAGCAGTACTTC
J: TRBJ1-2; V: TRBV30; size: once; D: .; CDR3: CAWNLFQGGGYTF; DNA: TGTGCCTGGAATCTCTTCCAGGGCGGTGGCTACACCTTC
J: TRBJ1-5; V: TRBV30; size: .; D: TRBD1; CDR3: CASSDRAYQPQHF; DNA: TGTGCCTCCTCCGACAGGGCTTATCAGCCCCAGCATTTT
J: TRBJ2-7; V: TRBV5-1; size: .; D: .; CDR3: CASSLAPDRLNEQYF; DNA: TGCGCCAGCAGCTTGGCCCCCGACAGGCTAAACGAGCAGTACTTC
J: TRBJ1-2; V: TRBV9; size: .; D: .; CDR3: CASSVEGGPVYGYTF; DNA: TGTGCCAGCAGCGTAGAGGGAGGGCCGGTCTATGGCTACACCTTC
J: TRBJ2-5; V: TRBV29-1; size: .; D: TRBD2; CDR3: CSVRTSGRETQYF; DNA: TGCAGCGTTAGGACTAGCGGCCGGGAGACCCAGTACTTC
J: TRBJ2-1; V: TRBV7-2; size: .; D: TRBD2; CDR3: CASSSRLAGGANEQFF; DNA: TGTGCCAGCAGCTCCCGACTAGCGGGAGGGGCCAATGAGCAGTTCTTC
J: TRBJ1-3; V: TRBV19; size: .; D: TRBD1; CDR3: CASSISTRGLQRGNTIYF; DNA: TGTGCCAGTAGTATATCCACCAGGGGGCTACAGCGAGGAAACACCATATATTTT
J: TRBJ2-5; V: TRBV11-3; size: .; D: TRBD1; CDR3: CASSSTGTGTETQYF; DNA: TGTGCCAGCAGCTCCACCGGGACAGGAACAGAGACCCAGTACTTC
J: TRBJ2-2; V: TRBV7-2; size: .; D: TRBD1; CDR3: CASRTGGASTGELFF; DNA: TGTGCCAGCAGAACAGGGGGCGCTAGCACCGGGGAGCTGTTTTTT
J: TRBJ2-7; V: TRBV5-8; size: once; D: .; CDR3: CASSLAAAARYEQYF; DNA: TGTGCCAGCAGCTTGGCCGCGGCGGCCCGCTACGAGCAGTACTTC
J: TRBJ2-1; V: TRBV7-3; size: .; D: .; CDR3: CASSSNNEQFF; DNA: TGTGCCAGCAGCTCAAACAATGAGCAGTTCTTC
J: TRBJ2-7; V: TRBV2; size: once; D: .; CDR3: CASSPGEVGAYEQYF; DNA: TGTGCCAGCTCCCCGGGGGAGGTTGGAGCCTACGAGCAGTACTTC
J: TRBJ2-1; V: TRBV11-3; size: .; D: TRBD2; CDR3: CASSLSLAGPRGGEQFF; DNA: TGTGCCAGCAGCTTATCCCTAGCGGGACCCCGGGGGGGTGAGCAGTTCTTC